The 14 T cell receptor beta chains below come from one sample, sequenced in a study of blood T cell repertoires in COVID-19. Generated by immunoSEQ multiplex PCR, the TCRdb table keeps only in-frame clones and is missing some. The table shows about 86,000 clones, with roughly 86% occurring only once. The sample was peripheral blood. Receptors were obtained from a woman older than 75 with acute or convalescent COVID-19.

The V and J genes are TRBV5-1 and TRBJ1-2; 8 bases map to TRBD1. Trimming removed 3 bases from V and 8 bases from J; junction bases left unmatched: 3. The germline CDR1 and CDR2 sequences are SGHRS and YFSETQ. The CDR3 extends over 12 amino acids. The CDR3, as DNA: TGCGCCAGCAGCTCAACAGGGGGAGGCTACACCTTC. This codes for CASSSTGGGYTF.

The rearrangement joins TRBV27 to TRBJ2-5, with 7 bases that match TRBD2. V lost 6 bases, J lost 8 bases, and 9 bases stayed unmatched. Germline V gives CDR1 MNHEY, CDR2 SMNVEV (reference sequence). The CDR3 sequence is 13 residues long. The CDR3 reads CASSLSGPATQYF. In nucleotides, the CDR3 is TGTGCCAGCAGCCTTAGCGGGCCCGCCACCCAGTACTTC.

The chain has TRBV6-1 and TRBJ1-3; 8 bases agree with TRBD1. V shed 4 bases and J 2 bases; nucleotides not matched to a gene: 7. This CDR3 comprises 16 residues. Germline V gene lookup returns CDR1 MNHNS and CDR2 SASEGT. The CDR3 bases are TGTGCCAGCAGTGCAATCACAGGGGGACCTGGAAACACCATATATTTT. Encoded protein: CASSAITGGPGNTIYF.

CDR3 bases: TGTGCCAGCAGCTCGGACAGGAAGTCACCCCTCCACTTT. Amino acid sequence: CASSSDRKSPLHF. The V call is TRBV7-2, the J call TRBJ1-6, with 7 bases fitting TRBD1. The junction had 4 bases not matched to a gene; V was cut back by 4 bases and J by 10 bases. Germline V CDR1 and CDR2: SGHTA, FQGNSA. The CDR3 is 13 amino acids.

V is TRBV6-5 and J is TRBJ1-1; weak D call: TRBD1 (6 bases). The V gene's germline CDR1 is MNHEY and CDR2 SVGAGI. The CDR3 is 15 amino acids. V lost 2 bases to trimming and J lost 1 base, with 11 bases between them. In DNA, the CDR3 is TGTGCCAGCAGTTACCGTCAGGGGTCGAACACTGAAGCTTTCTTT. Its protein product is CASSYRQGSNTEAFF.

In its sample, this clone was seen once. The gene calls are TRBV19 and TRBJ2-1, with D possibly TRBD2 on 6 matching bases. The CDR3 is 16 residues long. Germline V gives CDR1 LNHDA, CDR2 SQIVND (reference sequence). Trimming removed 2 bases at V and 7 bases at J, with 18 bases between. The CDR3 here is CASSILARNLRNEQFF. CDR3 DNA: TGTGCCAGTAGTATACTAGCGCGCAACCTACGAAATGAGCAGTTCTTC.

The V and J genes are TRBV27 and TRBJ1-5, with a possible D match to TRBD1 (5 bases). Trimming left V 3 bases short and J 6 bases short, with 18 bases between. CDR1 and CDR2 (germline): MNHEY, SMNVEV (reference sequence). The CDR3 consists of 16 residues. The DNA for the CDR3 is TGTGCCAGCAGTTTTCTGGGCAGCTCAGGGATTCAGCCCCAGCATTTT. This codes for CASSFLGSSGIQPQHF.

This clone was observed a few times. The V and J genes are TRBV5-5 and TRBJ1-3; no firm D call. Per germline, CDR1 SGHKS and CDR2 YYEKEE (reference sequence). Trimming took 7 bases from V and 0 from J, leaving 14 bases between them. The CDR3 loop spans 15 amino acids. The CDR3 nucleotides are TGTGCCAGCCGGGATTGGGCCAACTCTGGAAACACCATATATTTT. Residues: CASRDWANSGNTIYF.

V is TRBV5-1 and J is TRBJ2-1, with D possibly matching TRBD2 (6 bases). Trimming shortened V by 0 bases and J by 7 bases, and 17 bases separated the two germline ends. Germline CDR1 SGHRS, CDR2 YFSETQ. CDR3 length equals 16 residues. The CDR3 DNA is TGCGCCAGCAGCTTGGCGGGGCGAGGGGCGGGGAATGAGCAGTTCTTC. Its protein product is CASSLAGRGAGNEQFF.

J is TRBJ2-7 and V is TRBV9, with D perhaps TRBD1 (5 bases). The CDR3 spans 14 residues. Per the germline V gene, CDR1 is SGDLS and CDR2 is YYNGEE. Trimming shortened V by 2 bases and J by 0 bases, and 9 bases separated the two germline ends. This CDR3 reads CASSVARDSYEQYF. The CDR3 nucleotides read TGTGCCAGCAGCGTTGCCAGGGACTCCTACGAGCAGTACTTC.

This clone appeared a single time. This chain uses TRBV10-3 with TRBJ2-3; D gene unclear. There are 11 residues in the CDR3. Germline values: CDR1 ENHRY, CDR2 SYGVKD. V was trimmed by 10 bases and J by 5 bases, leaving 10 bases between them. The chain's CDR3 is CASRVGDTQYF. DNA for the CDR3: TGTGCCAGCCGGGTCGGAGATACGCAGTATTTT.

This chain connects TRBV6-5 to TRBJ1-1, with D possibly being TRBD1 (6 bases). The CDR3 covers 15 residues. Looked up from germline, CDR1 is MNHEY and CDR2 is SVGAGI. V was pared by 0 bases and J by 0 bases, with 8 bases between. DNA for the CDR3: TGTGCCAGCAGTTACTCGGGGACAATGAACACTGAAGCTTTCTTT. Protein sequence: CASSYSGTMNTEAFF.

The rearrangement links TRBV2 to TRBJ2-1, with 8 bases identical to TRBD2. With 0 bases clipped from V and 15 bases from J, the junction kept 7 bases outside the gene matches. The CDR3 is 13 residues long. Germline lookup yields CDR1 SNHLY and CDR2 FYNNEI. The chain's CDR3 is CASSEANGGELFF. Here the CDR3 DNA reads TGTGCCAGCAGTGAAGCCAACGGGGGGGAATTGTTCTTC.

The chain joins TRBV7-9 to TRBJ2-3; 10 nucleotides match TRBD1. J was trimmed by 2 bases and V by 3 bases; bases with no gene match: 2. This CDR3 contains 15 residues. CDR1 and CDR2 (germline): SEHNR, FQNEAQ (reference sequence). CDR3 DNA sequence: TGTGCCAGCAGCTTCGGGACAGGGGTCACAGATACGCAGTATTTT. Encoded protein: CASSFGTGVTDTQYF.